This T cell receptor (beta chain) was obtained from a study of T cell responses to AZD1222 COVID-19 vaccine. Findings of the study overall: Spike-specific TCR breadth and depth grew following two AZD1222 doses. CD4 TCRs covered the whole spike, strongest at regions 160-218 and 743-854. Scientists sampled the repertoires only once the peak T cell response had passed. Donor demographics were predominantly white British with a female majority; clonal diversity may be underestimated.

This clone was recorded a few times. Its antigen remains unknown. Sequenced by immunoSEQ multiplex PCR; TCRdb stores in-frame clones only, minus some. Of tens of thousands of clones detected, 88% appear once; the ten largest clones hold 6.9%. Sequenced here: peripheral blood, sampled 28 days after the second AZD1222 dose. The source of this sequence is an adult who received the AZD1222 COVID-19 vaccine.

The CDR3 region has the DNA TGTGCCAGCAGCCACCGGGACAGGGCCGCAGCCCTCCACTTT. Its translation is CASSHRDRAAALHF. The rearrangement uses TRBV6-6 and TRBJ1-6; 9 bases are a match to TRBD1. The V gene end was trimmed by 6 bases and the J gene end by 14 bases; junction bases not matched to a gene: 11. The CDR3 has 14 residues. Germline loops: CDR1 MNHNY, CDR2 SVGAGI (reference sequence).